A single TCR beta chain is shown here with its context. No antigen is known for it. This sample also contains other DNA sequences that code for the same CDR3. Here immunoSEQ multiplex PCR was the method, and the copy in TCRdb shows in-frame clones only, minus some. The data hold under 850,000 clones, with approximately 92% observed a single time. This entry belongs to a study of shared clonotypes between healthy human individuals. The CDR3 is made up of 15 amino acids. From germline, CDR1 is SGDLS and CDR2 YYNGEE. The trim removed 0 bases at V and 4 bases at J, leaving 5 bases unmatched. Study results and caveats: Only a few donors were included, so the genetic and exposure-history diversity represented was limited. Larger estimated richness was generally seen in naive subsets than in memory subsets.

In the naive CD8 group, cells lacked CD45RO and were positively selected for CCR7, so terminally differentiated effector memory CD45RA+ cells were left out. The sequencing input was naive CD8+ T cells sorted from blood. This TCR came from a man younger than 45 in good health. The genes are TRBV9 and TRBJ2-7, with 9 nucleotides matching TRBD2. The CDR3: CASSVGGSGSYEQYF. Written as DNA, the CDR3 is TGTGCCAGCAGCGTAGGGGGTAGCGGGAGTTACGAGCAGTACTTC.